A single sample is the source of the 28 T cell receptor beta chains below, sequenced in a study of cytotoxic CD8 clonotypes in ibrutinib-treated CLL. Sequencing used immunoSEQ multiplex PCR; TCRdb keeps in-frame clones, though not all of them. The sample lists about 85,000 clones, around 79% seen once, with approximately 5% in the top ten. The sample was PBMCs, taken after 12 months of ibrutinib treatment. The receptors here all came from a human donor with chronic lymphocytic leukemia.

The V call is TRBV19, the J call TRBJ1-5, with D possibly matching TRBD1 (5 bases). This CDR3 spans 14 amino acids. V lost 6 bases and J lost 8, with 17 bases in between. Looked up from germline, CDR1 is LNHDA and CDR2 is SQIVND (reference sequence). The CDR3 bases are TGTGCCAGTAGGCCAGGGAGGATCCGTAAGCCCCAGCATTTT. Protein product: CASRPGRIRKPQHF. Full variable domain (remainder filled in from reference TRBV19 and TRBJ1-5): DGGITQSPKYLFRKEGQNVTLSCEQNLNHDAMYWYRQDPGQGLRLIYYSQIVNDFQKGDIAEGYSVSREKKESFPLTVTSAQKNPTAFYLCASRPGRIRKPQHFGDGTRLSIL.

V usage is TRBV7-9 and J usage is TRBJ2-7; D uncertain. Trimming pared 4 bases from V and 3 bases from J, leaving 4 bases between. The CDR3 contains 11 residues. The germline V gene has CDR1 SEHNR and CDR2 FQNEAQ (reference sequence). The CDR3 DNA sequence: TGTGCCAGCAGCTCCTACTACGAGCAGTACTTC. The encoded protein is CASSSYYEQYF.

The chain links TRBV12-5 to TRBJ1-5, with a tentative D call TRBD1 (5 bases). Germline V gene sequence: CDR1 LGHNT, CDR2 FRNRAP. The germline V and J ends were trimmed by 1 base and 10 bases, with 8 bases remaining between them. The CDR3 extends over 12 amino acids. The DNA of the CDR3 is TGTGCTAGTGGTTTGGACCGGGGCCCCCAGCATTTT. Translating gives CASGLDRGPQHF.

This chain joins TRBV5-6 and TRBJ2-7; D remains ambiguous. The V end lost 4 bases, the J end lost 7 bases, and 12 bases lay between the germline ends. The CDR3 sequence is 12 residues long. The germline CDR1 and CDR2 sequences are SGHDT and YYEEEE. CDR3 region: CASSPDRGEQYF. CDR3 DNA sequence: TGTGCCAGCAGCCCCGACCGTGGTGAGCAGTACTTC. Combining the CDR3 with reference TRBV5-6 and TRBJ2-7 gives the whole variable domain DAGVTQSPTHLIKTRGQQVTLRCSPKSGHDTVSWYQQALGQGPQFIFQYYEEEERQRGNFPDRFSGHQFPNYSSELNVNALLLGDSALYLCASSPDRGEQYFGPGTRLTVT.

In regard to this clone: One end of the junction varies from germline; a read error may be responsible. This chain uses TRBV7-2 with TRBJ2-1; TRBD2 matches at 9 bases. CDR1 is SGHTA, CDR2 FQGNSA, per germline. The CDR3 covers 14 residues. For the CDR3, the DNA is TGTGCCAGCAGCCCGACCGGGACTAGCCCGAGGGCCGTCTTC. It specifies CASSPTGTSPRAVF.

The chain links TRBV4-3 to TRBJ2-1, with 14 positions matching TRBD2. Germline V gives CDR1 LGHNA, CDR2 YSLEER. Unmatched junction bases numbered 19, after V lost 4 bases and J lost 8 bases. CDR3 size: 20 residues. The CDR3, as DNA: TGCGCCAGCAGCCCCCCCCCATCGGGACTAGCGGGGGAGTTAGTCCATGAGCAGTTCTTC. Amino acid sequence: CASSPPPSGLAGELVHEQFF.

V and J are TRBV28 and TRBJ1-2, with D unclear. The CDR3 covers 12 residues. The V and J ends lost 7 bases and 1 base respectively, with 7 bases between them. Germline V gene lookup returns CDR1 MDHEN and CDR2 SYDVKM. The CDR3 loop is CASKWGNYGYTF. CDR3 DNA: TGTGCCAGCAAATGGGGTAACTATGGCTACACCTTC.

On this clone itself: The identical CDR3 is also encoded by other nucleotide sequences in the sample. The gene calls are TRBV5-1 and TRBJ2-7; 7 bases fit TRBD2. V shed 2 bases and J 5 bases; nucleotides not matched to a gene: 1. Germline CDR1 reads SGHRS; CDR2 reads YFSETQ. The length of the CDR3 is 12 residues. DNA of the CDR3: TGCGCCAGCAGCTTTGGGGGGGACGAGCAGTACTTC. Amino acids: CASSFGGDEQYF.

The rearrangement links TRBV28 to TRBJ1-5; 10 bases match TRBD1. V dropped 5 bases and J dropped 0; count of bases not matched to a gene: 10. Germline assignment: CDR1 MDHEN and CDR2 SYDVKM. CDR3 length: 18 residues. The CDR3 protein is CASSPWGQGIPSNQPQHF. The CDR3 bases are TGTGCCAGCAGTCCCTGGGGACAGGGGATTCCTAGCAATCAGCCCCAGCATTTT.

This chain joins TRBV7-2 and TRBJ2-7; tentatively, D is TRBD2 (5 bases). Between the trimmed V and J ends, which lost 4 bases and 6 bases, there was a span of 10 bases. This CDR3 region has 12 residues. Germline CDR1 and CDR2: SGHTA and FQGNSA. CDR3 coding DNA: TGTGCCAGCAGCTCTCGCCGGGGCGAGCAGTACTTC. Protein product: CASSSRRGEQYF.

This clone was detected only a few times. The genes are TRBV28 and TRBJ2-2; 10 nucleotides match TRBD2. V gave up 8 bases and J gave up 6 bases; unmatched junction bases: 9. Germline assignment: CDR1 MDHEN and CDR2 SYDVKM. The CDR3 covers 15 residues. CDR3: CASGQAGGGSGELFF. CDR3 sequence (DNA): TGTGCCAGCGGACAAGCGGGAGGGGGGTCCGGGGAGCTGTTTTTT.

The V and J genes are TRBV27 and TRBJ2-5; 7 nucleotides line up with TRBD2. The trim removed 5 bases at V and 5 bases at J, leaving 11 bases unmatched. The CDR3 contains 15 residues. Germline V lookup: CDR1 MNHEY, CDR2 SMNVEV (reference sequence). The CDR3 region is CASSPRTGGIETQYF. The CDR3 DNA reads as TGTGCCAGCAGTCCCCGGACCGGGGGGATCGAGACCCAGTACTTC.

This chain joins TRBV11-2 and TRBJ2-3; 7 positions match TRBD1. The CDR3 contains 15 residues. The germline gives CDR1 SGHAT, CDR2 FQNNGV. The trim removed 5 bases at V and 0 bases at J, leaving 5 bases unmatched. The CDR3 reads CASSPRQGSTDTQYF. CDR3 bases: TGTGCCAGCAGCCCGAGACAGGGCAGCACAGATACGCAGTATTTT.

CDR3 in DNA: TGTGCCAGCAAAGCGATGGAGAACACTGAAGCTTTCTTT. It translates to CASKAMENTEAFF. The rearrangement links TRBV7-9 to TRBJ1-1; D gene uncertain. V was cut by 7 bases and J by 1 base, with 10 bases left in between. CDR1 and CDR2 (germline): SEHNR, FQNEAQ (reference sequence). This CDR3 comprises 13 residues.

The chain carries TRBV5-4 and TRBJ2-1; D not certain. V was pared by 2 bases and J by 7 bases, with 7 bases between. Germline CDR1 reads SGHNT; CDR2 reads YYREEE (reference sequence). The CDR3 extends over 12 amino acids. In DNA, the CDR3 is TGTGCCAGCAGCTTTGATGGGAATGAGCAGTTCTTC. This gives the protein CASSFDGNEQFF.

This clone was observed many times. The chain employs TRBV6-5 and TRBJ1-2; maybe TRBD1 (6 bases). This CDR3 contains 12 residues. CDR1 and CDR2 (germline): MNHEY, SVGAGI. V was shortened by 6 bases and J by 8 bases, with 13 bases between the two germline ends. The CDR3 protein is CASSPPDRGYTF. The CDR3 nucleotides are TGTGCCAGCAGCCCGCCCGACAGGGGCTACACCTTC.

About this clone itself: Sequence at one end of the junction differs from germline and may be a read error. In DNA form, the CDR3 reads TGTGCCTCAAGACAGGTCCAAGAGGCCCAGTACTTC. It yields the protein CASRQVQEAQYF. The V and J genes are TRBV30 and TRBJ2-5; TRBD1 might be the D (6 bases). This CDR3 is built from 12 residues. The V gene's germline CDR1 is GTSNPN and CDR2 SVGIG (reference sequence). The entire variable domain, with the rest obtained from reference TRBV30 and TRBJ2-5, is as follows: SQTIHQWPATLVQPVGSPLSLECTVEGTSNPNLYWYRQAAGRGLQLLFYSVGIGQISSEVPQNLSASRPQDRQFILSSKKLLLSDSGFYLCASRQVQEAQYFGPGTRLLVL.

The chain's CDR3 is CACSSGTSTDTQYF. Here the CDR3 DNA reads TGTGCCTGTTCATCCGGGACTAGCACAGATACGCAGTATTTT. This chain uses TRBV30 with TRBJ2-3, with D possibly being TRBD2 (6 bases). CDR1 is GTSNPN, CDR2 SVGIG, per germline (reference sequence). The V gene lost 6 bases and the J gene lost 0 bases, with 13 bases spanning the gap. This CDR3 is built from 14 residues.

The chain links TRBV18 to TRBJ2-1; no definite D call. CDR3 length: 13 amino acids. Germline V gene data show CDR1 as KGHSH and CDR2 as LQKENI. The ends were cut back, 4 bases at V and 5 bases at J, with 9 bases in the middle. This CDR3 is CASSRPDHNEQFF. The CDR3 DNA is TGTGCCAGCTCACGACCCGACCACAATGAGCAGTTCTTC.

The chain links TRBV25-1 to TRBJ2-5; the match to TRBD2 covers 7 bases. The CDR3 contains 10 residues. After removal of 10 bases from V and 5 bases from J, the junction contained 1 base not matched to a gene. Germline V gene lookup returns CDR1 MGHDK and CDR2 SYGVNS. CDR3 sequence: CATGGETQYF. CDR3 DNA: TGTGCCACCGGGGGGGAGACCCAGTACTTC. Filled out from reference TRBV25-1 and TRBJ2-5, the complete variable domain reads EADIYQTPRYLVIGTGKKITLECSQTMGHDKMYWYQQDPGMELHLIHYSYGVNSTEKGDLSSESTVSRIRTEHFPLTLESARPSHTSQYLCATGGETQYFGPGTRLLVL.

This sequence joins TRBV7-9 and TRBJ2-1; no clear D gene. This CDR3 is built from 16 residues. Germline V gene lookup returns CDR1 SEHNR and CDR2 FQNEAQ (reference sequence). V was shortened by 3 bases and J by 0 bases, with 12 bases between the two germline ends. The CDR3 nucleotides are TGTGCCAGCAGCTTGACCGGCCCTTTCTCCTACAATGAGCAGTTCTTC. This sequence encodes CASSLTGPFSYNEQFF. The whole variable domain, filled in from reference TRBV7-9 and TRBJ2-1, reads DTGVSQNPRHKITKRGQNVTFRCDPISEHNRLYWYRQTLGQGPEFLTYFQNEAQLEKSRLLSDRFSAERPKGSFSTLEIQRTEQGDSAMYLCASSLTGPFSYNEQFFGPGTRLTVL.

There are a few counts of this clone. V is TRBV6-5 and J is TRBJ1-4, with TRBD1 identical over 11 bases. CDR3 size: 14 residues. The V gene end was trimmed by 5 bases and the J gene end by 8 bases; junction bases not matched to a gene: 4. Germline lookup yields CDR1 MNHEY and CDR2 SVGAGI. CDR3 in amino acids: CASSRTGGSEKLFF. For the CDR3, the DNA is TGTGCCAGCAGTCGGACAGGGGGCTCGGAAAAACTGTTTTTT.

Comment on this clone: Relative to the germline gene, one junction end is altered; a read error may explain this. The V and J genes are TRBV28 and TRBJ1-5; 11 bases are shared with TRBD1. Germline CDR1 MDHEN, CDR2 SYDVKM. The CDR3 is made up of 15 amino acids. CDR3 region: CASSLGTGGGLRGWF. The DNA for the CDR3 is TGTGCCAGCAGTTTAGGGACAGGGGGGGGTTTGCGCGGCTGGTTT.

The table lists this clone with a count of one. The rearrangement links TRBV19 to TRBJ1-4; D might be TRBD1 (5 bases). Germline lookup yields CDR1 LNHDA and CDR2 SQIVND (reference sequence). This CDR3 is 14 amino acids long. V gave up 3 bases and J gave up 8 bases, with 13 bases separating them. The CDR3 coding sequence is TGTGCCAGTAGTATCCCCGGCCCAGGGGAAAAACTGTTTTTT. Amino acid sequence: CASSIPGPGEKLFF.

The chain's CDR3 is CASSSRGASGGINTQYF. The CDR3 nucleotides are TGTGCCAGCAGCTCCCGGGGGGCCAGCGGGGGGATAAATACGCAGTATTTT. The chain recombines TRBV7-6 with TRBJ2-3, with 9 nucleotides matching TRBD2. The V gene end was trimmed by 4 bases and the J gene end by 7 bases; junction bases not matched to a gene: 15. CDR3 length: 17 residues. Germline V gene data show CDR1 as SGHVS and CDR2 as FNYEAQ.

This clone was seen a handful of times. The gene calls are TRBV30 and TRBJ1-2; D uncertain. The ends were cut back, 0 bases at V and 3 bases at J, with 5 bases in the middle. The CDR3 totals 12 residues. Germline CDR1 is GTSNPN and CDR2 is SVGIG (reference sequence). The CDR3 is CAWSVWDYGYTF. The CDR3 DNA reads TGTGCCTGGAGTGTTTGGGACTATGGCTACACCTTC.

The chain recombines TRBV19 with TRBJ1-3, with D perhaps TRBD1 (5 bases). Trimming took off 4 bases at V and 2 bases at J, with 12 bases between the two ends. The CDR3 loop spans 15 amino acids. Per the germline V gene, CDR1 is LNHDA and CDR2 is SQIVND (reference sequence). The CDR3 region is CASSTQGRAGNTIYF. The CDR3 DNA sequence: TGTGCCAGTAGTACGCAGGGACGAGCTGGAAACACCATATATTTT.

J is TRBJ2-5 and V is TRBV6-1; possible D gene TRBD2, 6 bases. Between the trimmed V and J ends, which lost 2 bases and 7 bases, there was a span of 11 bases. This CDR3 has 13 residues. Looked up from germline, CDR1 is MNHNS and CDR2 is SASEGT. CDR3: CASSEYGGGTQYF. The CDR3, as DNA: TGTGCCAGCAGTGAATACGGGGGTGGGACCCAGTACTTC.